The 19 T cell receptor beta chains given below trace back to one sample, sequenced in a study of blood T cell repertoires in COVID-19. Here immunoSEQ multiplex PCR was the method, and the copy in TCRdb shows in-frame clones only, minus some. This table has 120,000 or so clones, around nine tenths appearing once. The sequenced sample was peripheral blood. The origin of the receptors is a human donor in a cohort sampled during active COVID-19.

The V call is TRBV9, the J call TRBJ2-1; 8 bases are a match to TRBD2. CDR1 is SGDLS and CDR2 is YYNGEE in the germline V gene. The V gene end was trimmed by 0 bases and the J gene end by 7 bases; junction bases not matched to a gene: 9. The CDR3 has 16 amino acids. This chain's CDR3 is CASSVVTSGPLNEQFF. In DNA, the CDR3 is TGTGCCAGCAGCGTAGTAACTAGCGGACCTCTAAATGAGCAGTTCTTC.

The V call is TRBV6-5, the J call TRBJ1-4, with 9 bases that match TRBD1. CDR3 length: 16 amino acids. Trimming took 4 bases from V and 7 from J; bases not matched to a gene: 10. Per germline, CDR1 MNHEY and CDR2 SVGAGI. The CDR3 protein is CASSWGNRGRGEKLFF. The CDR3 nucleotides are TGTGCCAGCAGTTGGGGGAACAGGGGGCGAGGTGAAAAACTGTTTTTT.

CDR3 region: CASIGEDSYEQYF. The CDR3, as DNA: TGTGCCAGCATAGGAGAGGACTCCTACGAGCAGTACTTC. The chain recombines TRBV5-4 with TRBJ2-7; D not resolved. The CDR3 length is 13 residues. V gave up 6 bases and J gave up 0 bases, with 10 bases separating them. Per the germline V gene, CDR1 is SGHNT and CDR2 is YYREEE (reference sequence).

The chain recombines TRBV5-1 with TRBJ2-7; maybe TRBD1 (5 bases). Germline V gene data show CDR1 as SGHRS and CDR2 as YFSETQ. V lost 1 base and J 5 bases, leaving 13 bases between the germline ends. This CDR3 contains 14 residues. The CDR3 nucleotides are TGCGCCAGCAGCTTGACACAGGCCAGGAACGAGCAGTACTTC. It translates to CASSLTQARNEQYF. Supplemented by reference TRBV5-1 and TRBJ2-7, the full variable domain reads KAGVTQTPRYLIKTRGQQVTLSCSPISGHRSVSWYQQTPGQGLQFLFEYFSETQRNKGNFPGRFSGRQFSNSRSEMNVSTLELGDSALYLCASSLTQARNEQYFGPGTRLTVT.

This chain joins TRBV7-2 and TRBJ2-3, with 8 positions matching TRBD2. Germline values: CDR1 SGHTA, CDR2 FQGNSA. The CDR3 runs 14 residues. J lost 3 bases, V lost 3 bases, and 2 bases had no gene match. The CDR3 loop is CASSFAGGTDTQYF. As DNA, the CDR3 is TGTGCCAGCAGCTTCGCGGGGGGAACAGATACGCAGTATTTT. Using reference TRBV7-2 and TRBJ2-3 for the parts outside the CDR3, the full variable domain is GAGVSQSPSNKVTEKGKDVELRCDPISGHTALYWYRQSLGQGLEFLIYFQGNSAPDKSGLPSDRFSAERTGGSVSTLTIQRTQQEDSAVYLCASSFAGGTDTQYFGPGTRLTVL.

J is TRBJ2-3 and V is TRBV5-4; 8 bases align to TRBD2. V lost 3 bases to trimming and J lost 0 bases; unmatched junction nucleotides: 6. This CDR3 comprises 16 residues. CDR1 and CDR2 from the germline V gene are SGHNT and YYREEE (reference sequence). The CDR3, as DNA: TGTGCCAGCAGCTCGGGGGGGGAGGCCAGCACAGATACGCAGTATTTT. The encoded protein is CASSSGGEASTDTQYF.

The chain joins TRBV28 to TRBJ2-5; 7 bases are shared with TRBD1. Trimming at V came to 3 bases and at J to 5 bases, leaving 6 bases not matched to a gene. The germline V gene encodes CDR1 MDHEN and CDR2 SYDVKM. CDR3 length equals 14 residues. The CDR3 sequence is CASSFKGAVETQYF. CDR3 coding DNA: TGTGCCAGCAGTTTTAAGGGGGCCGTGGAGACCCAGTACTTC. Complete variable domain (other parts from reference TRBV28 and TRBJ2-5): DVKVTQSSRYLVKRTGEKVFLECVQDMDHENMFWYRQDPGLGLRLIYFSYDVKMKEKGDIPEGYSVSREKKERFSLILESASTNQTSMYLCASSFKGAVETQYFGPGTRLLVL.

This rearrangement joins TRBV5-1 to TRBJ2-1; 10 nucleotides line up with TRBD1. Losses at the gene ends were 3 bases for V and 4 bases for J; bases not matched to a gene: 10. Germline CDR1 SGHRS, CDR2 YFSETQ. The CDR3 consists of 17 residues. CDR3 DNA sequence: TGCGCCAGCAGCTGGGGGACAGGGGACGTCCTTTACAATGAGCAGTTCTTC. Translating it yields CASSWGTGDVLYNEQFF.

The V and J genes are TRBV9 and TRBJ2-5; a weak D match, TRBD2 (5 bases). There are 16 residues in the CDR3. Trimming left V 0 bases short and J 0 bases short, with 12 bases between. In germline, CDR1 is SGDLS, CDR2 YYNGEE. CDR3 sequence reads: CASSVGRGLHQETQYF. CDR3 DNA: TGTGCCAGCAGCGTAGGGCGAGGGCTCCACCAAGAGACCCAGTACTTC.

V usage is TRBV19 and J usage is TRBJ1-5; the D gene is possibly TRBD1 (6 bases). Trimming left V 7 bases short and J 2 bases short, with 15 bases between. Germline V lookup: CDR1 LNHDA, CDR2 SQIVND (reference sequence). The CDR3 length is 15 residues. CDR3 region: CASIKGQSRNQPQHF. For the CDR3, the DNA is TGTGCCAGTATTAAAGGACAGTCACGCAATCAGCCCCAGCATTTT.

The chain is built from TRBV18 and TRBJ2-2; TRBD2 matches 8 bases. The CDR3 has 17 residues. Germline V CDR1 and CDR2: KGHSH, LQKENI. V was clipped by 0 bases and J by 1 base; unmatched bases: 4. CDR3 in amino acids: CASSPPTAGGNTGELFF. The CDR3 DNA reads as TGTGCCAGCTCACCACCCACGGCGGGGGGGAACACCGGGGAGCTGTTTTTT.

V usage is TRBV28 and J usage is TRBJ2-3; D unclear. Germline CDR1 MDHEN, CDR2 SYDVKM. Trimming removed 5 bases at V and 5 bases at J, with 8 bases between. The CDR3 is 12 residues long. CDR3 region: CASSNNRDTQYF. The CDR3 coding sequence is TGTGCCAGCAGTAACAACCGAGATACGCAGTATTTT.

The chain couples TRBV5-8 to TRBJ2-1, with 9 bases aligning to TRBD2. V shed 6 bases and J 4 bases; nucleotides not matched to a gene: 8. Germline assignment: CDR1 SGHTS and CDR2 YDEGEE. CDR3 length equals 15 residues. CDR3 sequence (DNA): TGTGCCAGCATCCGCCTGACTAGCGGATACAATGAGCAGTTCTTC. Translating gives CASIRLTSGYNEQFF.

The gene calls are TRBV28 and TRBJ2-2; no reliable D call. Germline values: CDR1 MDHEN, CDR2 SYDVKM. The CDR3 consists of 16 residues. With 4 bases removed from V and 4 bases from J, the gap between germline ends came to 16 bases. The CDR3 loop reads CASSSPREVGTGELFF. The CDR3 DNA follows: TGTGCCAGCAGTTCCCCACGTGAAGTCGGCACCGGGGAGCTGTTTTTT.

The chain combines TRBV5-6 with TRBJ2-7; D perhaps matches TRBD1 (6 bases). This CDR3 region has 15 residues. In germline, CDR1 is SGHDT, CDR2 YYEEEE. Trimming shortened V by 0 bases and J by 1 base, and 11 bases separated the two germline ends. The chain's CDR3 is CASSLEDSSSYEQYF. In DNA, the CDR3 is TGTGCCAGCAGCTTGGAGGACAGTTCATCCTACGAGCAGTACTTC.

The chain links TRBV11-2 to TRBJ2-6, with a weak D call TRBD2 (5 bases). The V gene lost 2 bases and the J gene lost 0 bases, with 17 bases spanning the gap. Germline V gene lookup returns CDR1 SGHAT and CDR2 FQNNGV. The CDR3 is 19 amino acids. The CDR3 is CASSLFGVASISGANVLTF. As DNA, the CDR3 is TGTGCCAGCAGCTTATTTGGGGTAGCGTCTATCTCTGGGGCCAACGTCCTGACTTTC.

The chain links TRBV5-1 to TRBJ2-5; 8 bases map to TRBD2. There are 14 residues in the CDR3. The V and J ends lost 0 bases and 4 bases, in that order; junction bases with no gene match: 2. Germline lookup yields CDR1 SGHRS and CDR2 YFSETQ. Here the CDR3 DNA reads TGCGCCAGCAGCTTGGATCGGGGGGGAGAGACCCAGTACTTC. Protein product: CASSLDRGGETQYF. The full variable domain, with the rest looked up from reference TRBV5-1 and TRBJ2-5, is KAGVTQTPRYLIKTRGQQVTLSCSPISGHRSVSWYQQTPGQGLQFLFEYFSETQRNKGNFPGRFSGRQFSNSRSEMNVSTLELGDSALYLCASSLDRGGETQYFGPGTRLLVL.

The CDR3 loop is CASSTNREQPQHF. CDR3 bases: TGTGCCAGTAGTACCAACAGGGAACAGCCCCAGCATTTT. This rearrangement joins TRBV19 to TRBJ1-5, with D tentatively TRBD1 (6 bases). The germline V gene encodes CDR1 LNHDA and CDR2 SQIVND (reference sequence). This CDR3 comprises 13 residues. With 4 bases removed from V and 7 bases from J, the gap between germline ends came to 11 bases.

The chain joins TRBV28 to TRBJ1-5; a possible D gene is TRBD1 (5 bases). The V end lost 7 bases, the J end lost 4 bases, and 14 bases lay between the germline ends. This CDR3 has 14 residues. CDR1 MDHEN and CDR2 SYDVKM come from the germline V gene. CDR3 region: CASNPIDSNQPQHF. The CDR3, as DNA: TGTGCCAGCAACCCGATAGACAGTAATCAGCCCCAGCATTTT.